This entry features one TCR beta chain sequence. Its antigen remains unknown. The CDR3 is made up of 14 amino acids. The germline V and J ends were trimmed by 7 bases and 4 bases, with 14 bases remaining between them. Germline values: CDR1 SGHTA, CDR2 FQGNSA. Each CDR3 protein gets one entry after TCRdb re-called the reads with MiXCR. The profile shows 350,000 to 400,000 distinct CDR3 sequences, about 35% of them singletons. This sample is drawn from a study of T cell repertoires in cytomegalovirus infection. Looking at the study overall: Selection of CMV epitopes for the study included recently identified HLA-C-restricted and well-studied HLA-B-restricted ones. CMV infection plus the matching HLA type was flagged by public TCR beta signatures. Study-wide results and limits: Dominant in the ex vivo response were TCR beta clonotypes restricted by HLA-C and specific for CMV.

This chain uses TRBV7-2 with TRBJ1-3; tentative D call: TRBD1 (6 bases). Specimen: cultured PBMCs, collected from culture after CMV antigen stimulation. This TCR was recovered from a human donor in good health (CMV status not recorded). Some clones in this sample may be carry-over from other donors' samples. The CDR3 DNA is TGTGCCAGCACCAGAACAGGGTTCGGAAACACCATATATTTT. It yields the protein CASTRTGFGNTIYF.